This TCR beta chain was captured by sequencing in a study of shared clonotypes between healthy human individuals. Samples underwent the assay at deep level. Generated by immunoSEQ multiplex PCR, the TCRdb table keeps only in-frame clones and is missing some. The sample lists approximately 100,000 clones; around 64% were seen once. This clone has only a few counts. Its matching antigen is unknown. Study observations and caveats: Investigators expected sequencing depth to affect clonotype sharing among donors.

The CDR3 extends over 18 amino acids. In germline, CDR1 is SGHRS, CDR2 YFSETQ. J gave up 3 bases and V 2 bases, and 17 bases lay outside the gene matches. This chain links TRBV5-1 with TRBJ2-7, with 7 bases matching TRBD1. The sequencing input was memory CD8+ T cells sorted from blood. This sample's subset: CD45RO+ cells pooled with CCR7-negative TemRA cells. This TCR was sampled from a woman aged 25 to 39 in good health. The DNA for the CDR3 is TGCGCCAGCAGCTTTTTCTGGGGGTTGACAGGGAAAGACTACGAGCAGTACTTC. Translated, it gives CASSFFWGLTGKDYEQYF.